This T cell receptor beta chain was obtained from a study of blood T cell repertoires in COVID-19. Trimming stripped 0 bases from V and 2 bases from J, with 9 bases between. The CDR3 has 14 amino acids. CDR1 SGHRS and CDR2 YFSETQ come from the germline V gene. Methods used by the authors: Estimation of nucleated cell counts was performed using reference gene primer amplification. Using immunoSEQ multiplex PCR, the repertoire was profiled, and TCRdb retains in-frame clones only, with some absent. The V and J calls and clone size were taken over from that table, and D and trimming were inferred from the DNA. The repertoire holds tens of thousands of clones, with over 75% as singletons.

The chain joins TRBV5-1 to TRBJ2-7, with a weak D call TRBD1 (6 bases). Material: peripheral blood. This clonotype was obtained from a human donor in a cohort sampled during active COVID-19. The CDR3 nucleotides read TGCGCCAGCAGCTTGGAGGCAGGGGCCTACGAGCAGTACTTC. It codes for CASSLEAGAYEQYF. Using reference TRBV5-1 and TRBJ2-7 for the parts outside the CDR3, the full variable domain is KAGVTQTPRYLIKTRGQQVTLSCSPISGHRSVSWYQQTPGQGLQFLFEYFSETQRNKGNFPGRFSGRQFSNSRSEMNVSTLELGDSALYLCASSLEAGAYEQYFGPGTRLTVT.